This record looks at one T cell receptor beta chain sequence and its context. These data originate in a study of shared clonotypes between healthy human individuals. Libraries were prepared by immunoSEQ multiplex PCR; TCRdb keeps only in-frame clonotypes and omits some of them. The sample consists of 2 million to 2.5 million clones, about nine tenths of them appearing once. This receptor was identified in a man aged 18 to 35 in good health. Some clones in this sample may be carry-over from other donors' samples. The sequenced sample consisted of naive CD4+ T cells from PBMCs. Subset: CD45RA+ positively selected.

This chain's CDR3 is CSVGTYATNEKLFF. The CDR3, as DNA: TGCAGCGTCGGAACTTATGCAACTAATGAAAAACTGTTTTTT. The V call is TRBV29-1, the J call TRBJ1-4; D is undetermined. CDR1 SQVTM and CDR2 ANQGSEA come from the germline V gene. Trimming removed 6 bases at V and 0 bases at J, with 11 bases between. The CDR3 totals 14 residues.